These 10 T cell receptor beta chains share one sample of origin, sequenced in a study of vaccination effects on CD4 cells after COVID-19. Peptide-pool stimulation followed by sequencing identified expanded antigen-specific CD4+ clonotypes in the ViraFEST assay. Having been cultured for about ten days, the cells underwent CD4+ T cell isolation. Their SARS-CoV-2 infection, verified by PCR, occurred between March and December 2020. Clones were read by immunoSEQ multiplex PCR, and TCRdb kept only the in-frame ones, dropping some. This sample has around 47,000 clones, with under 80% found just once. Their antigens remain unidentified. The sample consisted of CD4+ T cells from PBMCs cultured with a peptide pool, taken before COVID-19 vaccination. The source is a human donor who had a prior SARS-CoV-2 infection.

J is TRBJ2-3 and V is TRBV12-5; D perhaps matches TRBD1 (6 bases). Germline V gene lookup returns CDR1 LGHNT and CDR2 FRNRAP. Trimming removed 2 bases at V and 3 bases at J, with 15 bases between. The CDR3 spans 16 residues. The CDR3 reads CASGLRGTLRTDTQYF. In DNA, the CDR3 is TGTGCTAGTGGTTTGAGGGGGACACTAAGGACAGATACGCAGTATTTT.

This chain links TRBV11-2 with TRBJ2-2; 12 bases match TRBD2. The CDR3 contains 14 residues. Germline V gene sequence: CDR1 SGHAT, CDR2 FQNNGV. V lost 3 bases and J lost 7; bases outside the gene matches: 0. The DNA of the CDR3 is TGTGCCAGCAGCTTGACTAGCGGGAGCGGGGAGCTGTTTTTT. This codes for CASSLTSGSGELFF.

The table lists this clone with a few counts. V is TRBV30 and J is TRBJ1-6; D perhaps matches TRBD1 (6 bases). The V gene's germline CDR1 is GTSNPN and CDR2 SVGIG (reference sequence). V was pared by 0 bases and J by 7 bases, with 13 bases between. This CDR3 has 15 residues. CDR3 sequence (DNA): TGTGCCTGGAGTGTACAAAGGACAGCGAATTCACCCCTCCACTTT. Translation: CAWSVQRTANSPLHF.

This clone has just one count. The rearrangement joins TRBV2 to TRBJ2-1; 7 bases are shared with TRBD1. The CDR3 consists of 15 residues. Unmatched junction bases numbered 5, after V lost 6 bases and J lost 0 bases. Germline CDR1 and CDR2: SNHLY and FYNNEI. This chain's CDR3 is CASSLDRVSYNEQFF. The CDR3 DNA sequence: TGTGCCAGCAGCCTTGACAGGGTCTCCTACAATGAGCAGTTCTTC.

The chain employs TRBV15 and TRBJ1-5; 10 nucleotides agree with TRBD1. Per the germline V gene, CDR1 is LNHNV and CDR2 is YYDKDF (reference sequence). The CDR3 totals 16 residues. V shed 3 bases and J 1 base; nucleotides not matched to a gene: 3. The CDR3, as DNA: TGTGCCACCAGCAGGTTGACAGGGGGCAGCAATCAGCCCCAGCATTTT. This translates into CATSRLTGGSNQPQHF.

Note on this clone: One end of the junction is discordant with germline, which a read error may explain. Other DNA sequences in the same sample also yield this CDR3. The chain recombines TRBV19 with TRBJ1-5, with D perhaps TRBD1 (5 bases). CDR1 is LNHDA, CDR2 SQIVND, per germline (reference sequence). The CDR3 loop spans 14 amino acids. The CDR3, as DNA: TGCGCCAGTAGTACCGGGGGTTCCAATCAGCCCCAGCATTTT. Residues: CASSTGGSNQPQHF.

The chain has TRBV27 and TRBJ2-7; 8 bases are a match to TRBD1. Germline assignment: CDR1 MNHEY and CDR2 SMNVEV (reference sequence). With V trimmed by 6 bases and J by 1 base, 5 bases remained unmatched. This CDR3 contains 14 residues. CDR3 DNA sequence: TGTGCCAGCAGGGGGACAGGTTTTTCCTACGAGCAGTACTTC. It translates to CASRGTGFSYEQYF.

This chain joins TRBV6-2 or TRBV6-3 and TRBJ1-5, with a weak D call TRBD1 (6 bases). Germline loops: CDR1 MNHEY, CDR2 SVGEGT. V gave up 2 bases and J gave up 1 base, with 15 bases separating them. CDR3 length equals 17 residues. The CDR3 coding sequence is TGTGCCAGCAGTTACAAACAGGGAGGTCGCAGCAATCAGCCCCAGCATTTT. This gives the protein CASSYKQGGRSNQPQHF.

This chain uses TRBV19 with TRBJ2-7; 11 bases line up with TRBD2. From germline, CDR1 is LNHDA and CDR2 SQIVND (reference sequence). The CDR3 extends over 16 amino acids. Losses at the gene ends were 5 bases for V and 4 bases for J; bases not matched to a gene: 10. This CDR3 reads CASSLRLAGIGYEQYF. The CDR3 bases are TGTGCCAGTAGTTTGCGACTAGCGGGAATCGGGTACGAGCAGTACTTC.

The chain combines TRBV4-3 with TRBJ1-2; 7 nucleotides align to TRBD1. The CDR3 spans 16 residues. Unmatched junction bases numbered 13, after V lost 3 bases and J lost 6 bases. Germline loops: CDR1 LGHNA, CDR2 YSLEER. The chain's CDR3 is CASSHLRDSGRDGYTF. CDR3 in DNA: TGCGCCAGCAGCCACCTCCGGGACAGCGGTAGGGATGGCTACACCTTC.